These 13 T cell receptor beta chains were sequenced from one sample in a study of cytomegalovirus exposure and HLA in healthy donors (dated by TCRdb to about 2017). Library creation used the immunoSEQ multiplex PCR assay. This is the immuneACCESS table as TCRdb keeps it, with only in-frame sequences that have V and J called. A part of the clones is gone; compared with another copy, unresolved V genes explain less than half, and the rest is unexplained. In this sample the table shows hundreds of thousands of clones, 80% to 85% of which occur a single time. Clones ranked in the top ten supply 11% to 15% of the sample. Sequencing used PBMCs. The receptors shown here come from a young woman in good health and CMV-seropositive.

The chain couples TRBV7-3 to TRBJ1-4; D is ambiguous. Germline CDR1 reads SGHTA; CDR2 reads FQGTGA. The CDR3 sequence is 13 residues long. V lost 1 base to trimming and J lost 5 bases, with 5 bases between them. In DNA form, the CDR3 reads TGTGCCAGCAGCTTAAACGTCAATGAAAAACTGTTTTTT. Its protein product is CASSLNVNEKLFF. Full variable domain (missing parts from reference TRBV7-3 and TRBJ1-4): GAGVSQTPSNKVTEKGKYVELRCDPISGHTALYWYRQSLGQGPEFLIYFQGTGAADDSGLPNDRFFAVRPEGSVSTLKIQRTERGDSAVYLCASSLNVNEKLFFGSGTQLSVL.

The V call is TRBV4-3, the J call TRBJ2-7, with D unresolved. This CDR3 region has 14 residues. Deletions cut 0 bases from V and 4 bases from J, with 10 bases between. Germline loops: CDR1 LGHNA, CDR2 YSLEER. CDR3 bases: TGCGCCAGCAGCCAAGATCCGAGAGCGTACGAGCAGTACTTC. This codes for CASSQDPRAYEQYF.

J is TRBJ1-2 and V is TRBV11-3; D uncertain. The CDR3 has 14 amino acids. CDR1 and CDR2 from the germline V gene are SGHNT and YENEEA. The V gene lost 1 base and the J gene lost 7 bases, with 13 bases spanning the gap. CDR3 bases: TGTGCCAGCAGCTTAGTCACGGAGGGAGGTGGCTACACCTTC. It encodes CASSLVTEGGGYTF.

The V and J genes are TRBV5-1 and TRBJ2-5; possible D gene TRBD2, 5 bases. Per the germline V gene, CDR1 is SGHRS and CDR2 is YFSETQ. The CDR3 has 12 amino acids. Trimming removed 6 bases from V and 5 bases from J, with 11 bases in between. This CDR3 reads CASNMEVETQYF. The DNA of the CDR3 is TGCGCCAGCAATATGGAGGTTGAGACCCAGTACTTC.

The DNA for the CDR3 is TGTGCCTGGACTTCCGGGGACAGCTACTCCTACGAGCAGTACTTC. This codes for CAWTSGDSYSYEQYF. V and J are TRBV30 and TRBJ2-7; TRBD1 matches 7 bases. The trim removed 4 bases at V and 0 bases at J, leaving 9 bases unmatched. The CDR3 extends over 15 amino acids. Per germline, CDR1 GTSNPN and CDR2 SVGIG (reference sequence). Together with reference TRBV30 and TRBJ2-7, the CDR3 gives the full variable domain: SQTIHQWPATLVQPVGSPLSLECTVEGTSNPNLYWYRQAAGRGLQLLFYSVGIGQISSEVPQNLSASRPQDRQFILSSKKLLLSDSGFYLCAWTSGDSYSYEQYFGPGTRLTVT.

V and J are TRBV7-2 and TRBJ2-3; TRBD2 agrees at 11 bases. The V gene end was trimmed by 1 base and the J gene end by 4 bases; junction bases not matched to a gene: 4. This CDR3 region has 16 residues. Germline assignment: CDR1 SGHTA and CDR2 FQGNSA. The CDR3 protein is CASSLGVAGGADTQYF. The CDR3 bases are TGTGCCAGCAGCTTAGGGGTAGCGGGAGGGGCAGATACGCAGTATTTT.

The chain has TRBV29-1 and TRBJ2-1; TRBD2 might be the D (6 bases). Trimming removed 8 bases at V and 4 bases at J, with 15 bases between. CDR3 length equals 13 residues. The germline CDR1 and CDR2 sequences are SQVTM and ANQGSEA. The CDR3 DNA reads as TGCAGCTTTGGTGGGCGGGGTTACAATGAGCAGTTCTTC. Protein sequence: CSFGGRGYNEQFF.

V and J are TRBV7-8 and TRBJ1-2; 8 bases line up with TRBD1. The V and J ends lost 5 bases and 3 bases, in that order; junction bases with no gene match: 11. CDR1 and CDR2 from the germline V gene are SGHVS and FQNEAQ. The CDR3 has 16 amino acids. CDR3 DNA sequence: TGTGCCAGCAGCCCTATATTGACAGGGGCCGACTATGGCTACACCTTC. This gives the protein CASSPILTGADYGYTF.

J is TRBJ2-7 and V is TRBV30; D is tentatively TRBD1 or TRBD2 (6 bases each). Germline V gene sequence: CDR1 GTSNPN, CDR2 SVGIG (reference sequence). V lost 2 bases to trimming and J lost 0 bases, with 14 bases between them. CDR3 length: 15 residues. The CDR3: CAWSMTGGLSYEQYF. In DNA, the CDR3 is TGTGCCTGGAGTATGACTGGGGGGCTCTCCTACGAGCAGTACTTC.

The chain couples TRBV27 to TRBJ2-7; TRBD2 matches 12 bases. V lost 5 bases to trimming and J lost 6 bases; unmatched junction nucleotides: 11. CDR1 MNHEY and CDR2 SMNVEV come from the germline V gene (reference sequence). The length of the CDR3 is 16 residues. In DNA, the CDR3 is TGTGCCAGCAGTAACCCCTCTAGCGGGAGGGCCCTCGAGCAGTACTTC. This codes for CASSNPSSGRALEQYF.

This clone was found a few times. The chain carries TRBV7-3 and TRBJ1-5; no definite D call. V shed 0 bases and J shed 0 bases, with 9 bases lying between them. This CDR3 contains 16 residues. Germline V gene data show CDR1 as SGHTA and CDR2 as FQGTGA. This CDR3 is CASSLTQRYSNQPQHF. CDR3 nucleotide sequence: TGTGCCAGCAGCTTAACCCAAAGGTATAGCAATCAGCCCCAGCATTTT.

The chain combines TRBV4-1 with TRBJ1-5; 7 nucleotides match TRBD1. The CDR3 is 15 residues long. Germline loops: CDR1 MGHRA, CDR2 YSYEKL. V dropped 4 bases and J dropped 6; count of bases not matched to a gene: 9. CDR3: CASSPQGGAGQPQHF. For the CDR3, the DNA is TGCGCCAGCAGCCCCCAGGGGGGGGCAGGTCAGCCCCAGCATTTT.

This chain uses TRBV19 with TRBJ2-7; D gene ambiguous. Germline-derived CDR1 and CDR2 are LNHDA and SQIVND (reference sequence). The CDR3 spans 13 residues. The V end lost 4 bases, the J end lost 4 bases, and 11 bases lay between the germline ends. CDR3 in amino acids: CASSNGVSYEQYF. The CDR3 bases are TGTGCCAGTAGTAATGGAGTTTCTTACGAGCAGTACTTC.